What follows are 21 T cell receptor beta chains derived from one specimen sequenced in a study of T cells in localized non-small cell lung cancer. Libraries were prepared by immunoSEQ multiplex PCR; TCRdb keeps only in-frame clonotypes and omits some of them. The table records fewer than 90,000 clones, roughly 81% of them present only once. Material: peripheral blood, obtained before any cancer treatment. Receptor source: a man aged 40 to 70 with stage I lung adenocarcinoma.

The gene calls are TRBV6-1 and TRBJ2-4; D may be TRBD2 (5 bases). Germline-derived CDR1 and CDR2 are MNHNS and SASEGT. The CDR3 is 11 amino acids. Trimming cost V 9 bases and J 8 bases, with 11 bases left between them. CDR3 bases: TGTGCCAGTGGAGCCGGGGACATTCAGTACTTC. Its protein product is CASGAGDIQYF.

The gene calls are TRBV29-1 and TRBJ2-7, with TRBD1 matching over 8 bases. This CDR3 spans 14 amino acids. With V trimmed by 2 bases and J by 5 bases, 8 bases remained unmatched. The germline V gene encodes CDR1 SQVTM and CDR2 ANQGSEA. The CDR3 DNA reads TGCAGCGTTGAACAGGGGGCAGGCGCCCACGAGCAGTACTTC. As protein: CSVEQGAGAHEQYF.

J is TRBJ2-7 and V is TRBV5-1; the D is unclear. Germline V gene data show CDR1 as SGHRS and CDR2 as YFSETQ. The CDR3 runs 14 residues. Trimming took 0 bases from V and 4 from J, leaving 11 bases between them. The CDR3 coding sequence is TGCGCCAGCAGCTTGGACCCGGAACCTTACGAGCAGTACTTC. This sequence encodes CASSLDPEPYEQYF.

V and J are TRBV27 and TRBJ2-3; no reliable D call. The germline V gene encodes CDR1 MNHEY and CDR2 SMNVEV (reference sequence). Trimming took 5 bases from V and 2 from J, leaving 8 bases between them. The length of the CDR3 is 13 residues. CDR3 bases: TGTGCCAGCAGTCCTCTCCCCACAGATACGCAGTATTTT. Its protein is CASSPLPTDTQYF.

This clone was seen only once. The chain has TRBV7-3 and TRBJ1-1; the match to TRBD1 covers 7 bases. The junction had 1 base not matched to a gene; V was cut back by 2 bases and J by 4 bases. The CDR3 consists of 13 residues. CDR1 is SGHTA, CDR2 FQGTGA, per germline. The CDR3 sequence is CASSLSGGTEAFF. The CDR3 coding sequence is TGTGCCAGCAGCTTATCAGGGGGCACTGAAGCTTTCTTT. Full variable domain (outside the CDR3, taken from reference TRBV7-3 and TRBJ1-1): GAGVSQTPSNKVTEKGKYVELRCDPISGHTALYWYRQSLGQGPEFLIYFQGTGAADDSGLPNDRFFAVRPEGSVSTLKIQRTERGDSAVYLCASSLSGGTEAFFGQGTRLTVV.

This clone ranks as medium-sized (0.01 to 0.1%). In nucleotides, the CDR3 is TGTGCCAGCAGTAAGGACGGTAGGGGCTACACCTTC. It encodes CASSKDGRGYTF. This chain links TRBV25-1 with TRBJ1-2, with D uncertain. The CDR3 totals 12 residues. Trimming removed 5 bases at V and 8 bases at J, with 12 bases between. Germline CDR1 MGHDK, CDR2 SYGVNS.

V is TRBV6-1 and J is TRBJ1-1; D possibly corresponds to TRBD1 (6 bases). The germline gives CDR1 MNHNS, CDR2 SASEGT. The CDR3 totals 15 residues. Trimming took off 2 bases at V and 0 bases at J, with 10 bases between the two ends. Here the CDR3 DNA reads TGTGCCAGCAGTGAAAGGACAGAGATGAACACTGAAGCTTTCTTT. As protein: CASSERTEMNTEAFF.

This chain connects TRBV6-6 to TRBJ2-5; TRBD1 agrees at 8 bases. V lost 8 bases to trimming and J lost 2 bases; unmatched junction nucleotides: 7. This CDR3 region has 14 residues. Per germline, CDR1 MNHNY and CDR2 SVGAGI (reference sequence). The CDR3 here is CASAGTGGQETQYF. The CDR3 DNA reads TGTGCCAGCGCCGGGACAGGTGGACAAGAGACCCAGTACTTC.

Only one count was recorded for this clone. The chain joins TRBV7-9 to TRBJ1-4; TRBD1 matches 12 bases. Germline V gives CDR1 SEHNR, CDR2 FQNEAQ (reference sequence). This CDR3 spans 18 amino acids. With V trimmed by 3 bases and J by 8 bases, 13 bases remained unmatched. The CDR3 loop is CASSFNRDRGRGKEKLFF. DNA for the CDR3: TGTGCCAGCAGCTTTAACCGGGACAGGGGGCGCGGGAAAGAAAAACTGTTTTTT.

CDR3 in amino acids: CASTRGGQTEAFF. The CDR3 DNA reads as TGTGCCAGCACCCGAGGGGGACAGACTGAAGCTTTCTTT. The chain combines TRBV2 with TRBJ1-1, with 7 bases identical to TRBD1. The V gene's germline CDR1 is SNHLY and CDR2 FYNNEI. The CDR3 length is 13 residues. V was pared by 7 bases and J by 5 bases, with 7 bases of the junction left unmatched.

This rearrangement joins TRBV6-1 to TRBJ2-5, with 7 positions matching TRBD1. The ends lost 5 bases at V and 4 bases at J; junction bases unmatched: 10. This CDR3 has 15 residues. In germline, CDR1 is MNHNS, CDR2 SASEGT. In nucleotides, the CDR3 is TGTGCCAGCAGTACAGGGGTTGTTTTTCTAGAGACCCAGTACTTC. The encoded protein is CASSTGVVFLETQYF.

The chain links TRBV5-1 to TRBJ2-1; 8 nucleotides align to TRBD1. V trimming: 0 bases; J trimming: 7 bases; junction bases outside the gene matches: 6. The length of the CDR3 is 15 residues. Looked up from germline, CDR1 is SGHRS and CDR2 is YFSETQ. The CDR3 bases are TGCGCCAGCAGCTTGGACCAGGGGGCGGGGAATGAGCAGTTCTTC. Protein sequence: CASSLDQGAGNEQFF.

The V and J genes are TRBV7-8 and TRBJ2-1; maybe TRBD2 (6 bases). Trimming shortened V by 5 bases and J by 7 bases, and 24 bases separated the two germline ends. CDR1 and CDR2 (germline): SGHVS, FQNEAQ. The CDR3 runs 17 residues. As DNA, the CDR3 is TGTGCCAGCAGCCGCAGACTAGGTTCAAGTGGACCTAATGAGCAGTTCTTC. This codes for CASSRRLGSSGPNEQFF.

This chain joins TRBV15 and TRBJ2-7; D gene uncertain. V lost 5 bases and J 3 bases, leaving 5 bases between the germline ends. This CDR3 is 11 amino acids long. Germline-derived CDR1 and CDR2 are LNHNV and YYDKDF (reference sequence). In DNA, the CDR3 is TGTGCCACCAGCCTCAACTACGAGCAGTACTTC. Translated, it gives CATSLNYEQYF.

The V and J genes are TRBV6-1 and TRBJ1-5, with TRBD1 identical over 8 bases. From germline, CDR1 is MNHNS and CDR2 SASEGT. V lost 10 bases and J lost 3; bases outside the gene matches: 5. The CDR3 runs to 13 residues. Written as DNA, the CDR3 is TGTGCCACTGCAGGGGGCGCCAATCAGCCCCAGCATTTT. This translates into CATAGGANQPQHF.

The chain uses TRBV6-5 and TRBJ2-1; TRBD2 agrees at 8 bases. J lost 10 bases, V lost 4 bases, and 15 bases had no gene match. CDR3 length: 16 residues. Germline lookup yields CDR1 MNHEY and CDR2 SVGAGI. This CDR3 is CASSSPLAGGLREQFF. In DNA, the CDR3 is TGTGCCAGCAGTTCACCTCTCGCGGGAGGCCTAAGAGAGCAGTTCTTC.

The genes are TRBV7-7 and TRBJ2-2; TRBD1 matches 8 bases. The V gene end was trimmed by 4 bases and the J gene end by 7 bases; junction bases not matched to a gene: 8. This CDR3 comprises 15 residues. Germline assignment: CDR1 SSHAT and CDR2 FNYEAQ (reference sequence). CDR3 sequence (DNA): TGTGCCAGCAGCTCAGGGGGCGCCTTAATCGGGGAGCTGTTTTTT. It encodes CASSSGGALIGELFF.

This clone appeared once. The chain has TRBV6-1 and TRBJ2-7; D may be TRBD1 or TRBD2 (5 bases each). Germline CDR1 reads MNHNS; CDR2 reads SASEGT. This CDR3 is 13 amino acids long. V dropped 2 bases and J dropped 5 bases, with 10 bases sitting between them. The CDR3 reads CASSEQGSDEQYF. The CDR3 bases are TGTGCCAGCAGTGAACAGGGTAGCGACGAGCAGTACTTC.

This clone occurred once. This chain links TRBV5-6 with TRBJ2-5; D may be TRBD1 (5 bases). CDR1 and CDR2 from the germline V gene are SGHDT and YYEEEE. V was shortened by 0 bases and J by 5 bases, with 14 bases between the two germline ends. The CDR3 contains 15 residues. The CDR3 sequence is CASSLEGFVGETQYF. Here the CDR3 DNA reads TGTGCCAGCAGCTTGGAGGGGTTTGTCGGGGAGACCCAGTACTTC.

This clone was detected once. J is TRBJ1-1 and V is TRBV7-2, with D possibly TRBD1 on 5 matching bases. Looked up from germline, CDR1 is SGHTA and CDR2 is FQGNSA. Between the trimmed V and J ends, which lost 2 bases and 7 bases, there was a span of 11 bases. This CDR3 comprises 13 residues. The CDR3 spells CASSLLGVYEAFF. The CDR3 region has the DNA TGTGCCAGCAGCTTATTGGGGGTGTATGAAGCTTTCTTT.

The chain has TRBV5-4 and TRBJ2-3; D not resolved. The length of the CDR3 is 12 residues. CDR1 is SGHNT and CDR2 is YYREEE in the germline V gene (reference sequence). V lost 4 bases to trimming and J lost 1 base, with 4 bases between them. The CDR3 DNA is TGTGCCAGCAGCCCCCGCACAGATACGCAGTATTTT. This gives the protein CASSPRTDTQYF.